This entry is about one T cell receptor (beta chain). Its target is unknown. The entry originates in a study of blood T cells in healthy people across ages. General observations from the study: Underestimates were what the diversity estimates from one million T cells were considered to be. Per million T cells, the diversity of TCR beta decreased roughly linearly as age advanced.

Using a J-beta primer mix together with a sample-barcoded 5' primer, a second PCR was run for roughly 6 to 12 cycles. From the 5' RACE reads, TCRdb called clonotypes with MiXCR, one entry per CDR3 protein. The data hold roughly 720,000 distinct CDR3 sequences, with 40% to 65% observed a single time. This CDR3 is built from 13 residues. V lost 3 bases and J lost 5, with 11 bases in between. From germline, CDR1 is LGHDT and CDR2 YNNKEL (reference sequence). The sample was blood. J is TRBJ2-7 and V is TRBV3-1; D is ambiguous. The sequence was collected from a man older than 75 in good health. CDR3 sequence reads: CASSHGSINEQYF. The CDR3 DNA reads TGTGCCAGCAGCCATGGTAGTATCAACGAGCAGTACTTC.